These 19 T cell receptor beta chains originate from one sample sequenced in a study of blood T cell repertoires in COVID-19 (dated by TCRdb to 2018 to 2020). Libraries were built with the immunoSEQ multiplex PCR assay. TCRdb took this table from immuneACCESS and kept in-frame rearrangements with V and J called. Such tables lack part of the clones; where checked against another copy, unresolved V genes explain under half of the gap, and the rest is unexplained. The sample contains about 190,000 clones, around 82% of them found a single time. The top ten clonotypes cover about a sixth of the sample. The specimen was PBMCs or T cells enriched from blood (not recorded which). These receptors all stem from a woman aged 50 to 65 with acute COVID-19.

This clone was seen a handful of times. The CDR3 nucleotides read TGTGCCAGCAGCGCGCAAGTGGGACAGTCGGGTGGCTACACCTTC. Translation gives CASSAQVGQSGGYTF. This chain links TRBV7-8 with TRBJ1-2; 7 bases align to TRBD1. The CDR3 runs 15 residues. Germline V CDR1 and CDR2: SGHVS, FQNEAQ. J lost 7 bases, V lost 5 bases, and 13 bases had no gene match.

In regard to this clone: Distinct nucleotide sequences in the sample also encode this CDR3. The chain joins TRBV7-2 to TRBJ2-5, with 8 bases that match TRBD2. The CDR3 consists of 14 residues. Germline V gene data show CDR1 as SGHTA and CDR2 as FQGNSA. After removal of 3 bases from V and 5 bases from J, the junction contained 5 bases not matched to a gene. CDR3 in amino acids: CASSLAGGGETQYF. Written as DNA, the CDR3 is TGTGCCAGCAGCTTGGCCGGCGGGGGGGAGACCCAGTACTTC.

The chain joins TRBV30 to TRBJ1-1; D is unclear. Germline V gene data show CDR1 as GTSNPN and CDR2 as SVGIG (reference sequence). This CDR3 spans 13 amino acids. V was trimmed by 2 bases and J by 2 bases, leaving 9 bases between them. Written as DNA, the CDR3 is TGTGCCTGGAGTCGGACTCAAAACACTGAAGCTTTCTTT. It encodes CAWSRTQNTEAFF.

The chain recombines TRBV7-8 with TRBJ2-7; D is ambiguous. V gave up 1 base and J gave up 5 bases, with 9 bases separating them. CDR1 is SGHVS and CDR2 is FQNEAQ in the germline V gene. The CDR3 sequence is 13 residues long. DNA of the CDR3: TGTGCCAGCAGCTTAGGAGAGTTTAACGAGCAGTACGTC. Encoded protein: CASSLGEFNEQYV.

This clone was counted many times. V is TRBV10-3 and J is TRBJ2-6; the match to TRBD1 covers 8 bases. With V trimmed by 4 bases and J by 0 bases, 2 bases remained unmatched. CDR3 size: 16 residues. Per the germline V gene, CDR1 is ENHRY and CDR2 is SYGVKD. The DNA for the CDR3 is TGTGCCATCAGTGGAGACAGGGGCTCTGGGGCCAACGTCCTGACTTTC. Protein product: CAISGDRGSGANVLTF.

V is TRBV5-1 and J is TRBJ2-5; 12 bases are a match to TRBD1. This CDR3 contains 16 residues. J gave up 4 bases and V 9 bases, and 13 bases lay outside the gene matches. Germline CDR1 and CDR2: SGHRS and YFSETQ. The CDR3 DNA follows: TGCGCCACCTCTCCGGGACAGGGGGCTTCATTAGAGACCCAGTACTTC. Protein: CATSPGQGASLETQYF.

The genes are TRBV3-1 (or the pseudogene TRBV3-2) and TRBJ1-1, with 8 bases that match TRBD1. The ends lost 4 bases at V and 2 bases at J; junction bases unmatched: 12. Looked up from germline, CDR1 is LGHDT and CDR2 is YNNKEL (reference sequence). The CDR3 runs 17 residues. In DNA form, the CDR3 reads TGTGCCAGCAGCCTTGGGGGTCAGGGGGCTACCAACACTGAAGCTTTCTTT. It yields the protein CASSLGGQGATNTEAFF.

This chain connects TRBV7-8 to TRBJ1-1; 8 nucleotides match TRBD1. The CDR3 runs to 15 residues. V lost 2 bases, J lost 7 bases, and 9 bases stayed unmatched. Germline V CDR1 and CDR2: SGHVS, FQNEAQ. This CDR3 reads CASSLIFRGQGEAFF. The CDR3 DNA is TGTGCCAGCAGCTTAATCTTCAGGGGGCAGGGTGAAGCTTTCTTT.

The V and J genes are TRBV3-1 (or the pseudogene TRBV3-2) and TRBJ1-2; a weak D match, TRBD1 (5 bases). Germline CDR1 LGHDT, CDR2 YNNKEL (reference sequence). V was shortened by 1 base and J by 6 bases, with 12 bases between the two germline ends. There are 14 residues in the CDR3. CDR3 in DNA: TGTGCCAGCAGCCAAGTGGCAGGCAGGGATGGCTACACCTTC. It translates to CASSQVAGRDGYTF.

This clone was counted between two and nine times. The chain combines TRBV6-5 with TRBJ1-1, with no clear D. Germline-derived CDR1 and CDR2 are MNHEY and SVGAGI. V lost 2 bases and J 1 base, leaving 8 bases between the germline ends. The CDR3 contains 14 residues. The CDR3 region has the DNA TGTGCCAGCAGTTACAAGCCAGGGAACACTGAAGCTTTCTTT. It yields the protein CASSYKPGNTEAFF.

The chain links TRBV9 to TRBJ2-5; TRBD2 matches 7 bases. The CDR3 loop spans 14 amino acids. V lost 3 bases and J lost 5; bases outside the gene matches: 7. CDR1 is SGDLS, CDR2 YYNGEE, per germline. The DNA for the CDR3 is TGTGCCAGCAGCGCCAATGGGGAGGGGGAGACCCAGTACTTC. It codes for CASSANGEGETQYF.

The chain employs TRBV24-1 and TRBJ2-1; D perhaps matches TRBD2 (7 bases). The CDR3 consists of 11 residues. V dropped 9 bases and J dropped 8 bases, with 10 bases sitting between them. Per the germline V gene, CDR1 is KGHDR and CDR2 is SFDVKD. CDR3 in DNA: TGTGCCACCGGGGGGGGCGATGAGCAGTTCTTC. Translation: CATGGGDEQFF.

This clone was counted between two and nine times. DNA of the CDR3: TGCGCCAGCCCCCGGGGGGAGCCAACGACTATATATGGCTACACCTTC. Protein product: CASPRGEPTTIYGYTF. This chain uses TRBV10-1 with TRBJ1-2; perhaps TRBD1 as D (5 bases). This CDR3 contains 16 residues. Looked up from germline, CDR1 is WNHNN and CDR2 is SYGVQD (reference sequence). Trimming removed 8 bases at V and 5 bases at J, with 24 bases between.

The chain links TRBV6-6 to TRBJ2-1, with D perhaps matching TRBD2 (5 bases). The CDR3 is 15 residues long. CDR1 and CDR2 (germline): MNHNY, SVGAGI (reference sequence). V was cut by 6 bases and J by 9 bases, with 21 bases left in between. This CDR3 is CASRVTEDSLAEQFF. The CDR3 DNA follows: TGTGCCAGCAGAGTTACTGAGGACTCGCTGGCTGAGCAGTTCTTC.

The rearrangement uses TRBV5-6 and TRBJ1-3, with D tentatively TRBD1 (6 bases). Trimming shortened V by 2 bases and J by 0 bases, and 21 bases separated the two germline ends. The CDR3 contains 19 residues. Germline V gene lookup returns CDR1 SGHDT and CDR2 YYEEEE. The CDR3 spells CASSFLTTGLSRSGNTIYF. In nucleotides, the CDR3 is TGTGCCAGCAGCTTTTTAACAACAGGGCTCAGTCGCTCTGGAAACACCATATATTTT.

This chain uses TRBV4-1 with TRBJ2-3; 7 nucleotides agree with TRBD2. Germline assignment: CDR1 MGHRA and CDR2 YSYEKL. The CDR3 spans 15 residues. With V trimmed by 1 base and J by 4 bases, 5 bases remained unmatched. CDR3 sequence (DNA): TGCGCCAGCAGCCAAGTCGGGGGGAGGTCAGATACGCAGTATTTT. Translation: CASSQVGGRSDTQYF.

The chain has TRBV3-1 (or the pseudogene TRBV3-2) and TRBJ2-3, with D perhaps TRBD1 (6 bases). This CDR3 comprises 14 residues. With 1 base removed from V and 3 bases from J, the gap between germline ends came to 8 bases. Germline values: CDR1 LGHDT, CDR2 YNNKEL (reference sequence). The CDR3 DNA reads TGTGCCAGCAGCCAAGGAGGGGGTACAGATACGCAGTATTTT. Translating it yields CASSQGGGTDTQYF.

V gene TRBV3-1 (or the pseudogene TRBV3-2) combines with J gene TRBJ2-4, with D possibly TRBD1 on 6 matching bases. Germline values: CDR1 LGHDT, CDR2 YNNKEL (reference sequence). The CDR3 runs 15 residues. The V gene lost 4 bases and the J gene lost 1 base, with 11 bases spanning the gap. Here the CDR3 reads CASSPTGRAKNIQYF. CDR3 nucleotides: TGTGCCAGCAGCCCTACAGGGCGGGCCAAAAACATTCAGTACTTC.

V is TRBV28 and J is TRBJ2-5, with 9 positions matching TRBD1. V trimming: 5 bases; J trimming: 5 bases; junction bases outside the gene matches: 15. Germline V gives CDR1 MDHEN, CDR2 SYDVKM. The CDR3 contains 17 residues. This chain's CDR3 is CASSASGGQGVWETQYF. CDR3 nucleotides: TGTGCCAGCAGTGCATCCGGGGGACAGGGCGTGTGGGAGACCCAGTACTTC.